Listed here are 17 T cell receptor beta chains from one sample, sequenced in a study of T-cell reconstitution after alpha-beta-depleted transplantation in children. Unique molecular identifiers were incorporated when the TCRbeta library was constructed. In TCRdb, the PCR reads were re-called with MiXCR into one record per CDR3 protein. The sample shows 450,000 to 600,000 distinct CDR3 sequences, 15% to 20% of them seen only once. Here the sequenced sample was PBMCs from the stem cell graft donor, taken from the stem cell graft. Receptor source: a human donor who donated a stem cell graft to a child with acute lymphoblastic leukemia.

This clonotype was seen a few times. The chain uses TRBV5-4 and TRBJ2-1, with 7 bases lining up with TRBD1. This CDR3 region has 15 residues. V lost 2 bases to trimming and J lost 5 bases; unmatched junction nucleotides: 7. Per the germline V gene, CDR1 is SGHNT and CDR2 is YYREEE (reference sequence). CDR3 residues: CASSFQGTENNEQFF. The CDR3 DNA reads as TGTGCCAGCAGCTTCCAAGGGACAGAGAACAATGAGCAGTTCTTC.

V and J are TRBV10-3 and TRBJ2-7; D is undetermined. Germline CDR1 reads ENHRY; CDR2 reads SYGVKD. Trimming removed 8 bases from V and 5 bases from J, with 16 bases in between. The CDR3 contains 13 residues. This CDR3 is CAIGPGLAHEQYF. CDR3 DNA sequence: TGTGCCATCGGCCCCGGGCTCGCCCACGAGCAGTACTTC.

This chain joins TRBV12-3 or TRBV12-4 and TRBJ2-7, with 10 bases aligning to TRBD2. The CDR3 extends over 13 amino acids. After removal of 6 bases from V and 7 bases from J, the junction contained 6 bases not matched to a gene. In nucleotides, the CDR3 is TGTGCCAGCAGCCCTAGCGGGAGCGGTGAGCAGTACTTC. The encoded protein is CASSPSGSGEQYF.

The rearrangement joins TRBV20-1 to TRBJ1-4; unclear D gene. Between the trimmed V and J ends, which lost 0 bases and 8 bases, there was a span of 16 bases. This CDR3 contains 15 residues. The germline V gene encodes CDR1 DFQATT and CDR2 SNEGSKA (reference sequence). The CDR3 loop reads CSARDSALPLEKLFF. The CDR3 nucleotides read TGCAGTGCTAGAGATTCCGCCCTGCCCTTAGAAAAACTGTTTTTT.

This clonotype has just a few counts. The rearrangement links TRBV7-6 to TRBJ2-3; D is possibly TRBD2 (6 bases). Germline CDR1 reads SGHVS; CDR2 reads FNYEAQ. The CDR3 has 12 residues. V was clipped by 4 bases and J by 4 bases, with 6 bases between them. For the CDR3, the DNA is TGTGCCAGCAGCTGGGACTCAGATACGCAGTATTTT. It translates to CASSWDSDTQYF. Looking up the rest from reference TRBV7-6 and TRBJ2-3 gives the full variable domain: GAGVSQSPRYKVTKRGQDVALRCDPISGHVSLYWYRQALGQGPEFLTYFNYEAQQDKSGLPNDRFSAERPEGSISTLTIQRTEQRDSAMYRCASSWDSDTQYFGPGTRLTVL.

This clonotype was recorded a few times. The gene calls are TRBV29-1 and TRBJ1-5; D call uncertain. Germline V gene sequence: CDR1 SQVTM, CDR2 ANQGSEA. CDR3 size: 14 residues. V was cut by 6 bases and J by 0 bases, with 12 bases left in between. CDR3 sequence (DNA): TGCAGCGTCGGTCAGTCTTCTAGCAATCAGCCCCAGCATTTT. It yields the protein CSVGQSSSNQPQHF. Looking up the rest from reference TRBV29-1 and TRBJ1-5 gives the full variable domain: SAVISQKPSRDICQRGTSLTIQCQVDSQVTMMFWYRQQPGQSLTLIATANQGSEATYESGFVIDKFPISRPNLTFSTLTVSNMSPEDSSIYLCSVGQSSSNQPQHFGDGTRLSIL.

The chain recombines TRBV5-1 with TRBJ2-7; no definite D call. Germline CDR1 and CDR2: SGHRS and YFSETQ. V lost 4 bases and J 3 bases, leaving 11 bases between the germline ends. The CDR3 loop spans 13 amino acids. The CDR3 is CASSSQSVYEQYF. The CDR3 DNA sequence: TGCGCCAGCAGCAGTCAGTCGGTCTACGAGCAGTACTTC.

This chain joins TRBV5-5 and TRBJ2-2; 9 bases fit TRBD1. The CDR3 has 15 residues. Germline V CDR1 and CDR2: SGHKS, YYEKEE (reference sequence). V gave up 5 bases and J gave up 6 bases; unmatched junction bases: 8. The CDR3 coding sequence is TGTGCCAGCAGGCGGAGACAGGGGGTGGCCGGGGAGCTGTTTTTT. Translating gives CASRRRQGVAGELFF.

The chain has TRBV15 and TRBJ2-1; 13 nucleotides agree with TRBD2. The CDR3 is made up of 16 amino acids. Germline CDR1 is LNHNV and CDR2 is YYDKDF (reference sequence). Germline trimming cut 2 bases from V and 10 bases from J; bases unmatched to any gene: 8. CDR3 region: CATSRPTSGRAGEQFF. The CDR3 DNA follows: TGTGCCACCAGCAGACCCACTAGCGGGAGGGCCGGGGAGCAGTTCTTC.

The gene calls are TRBV11-2 and TRBJ2-7; D not resolved. Per germline, CDR1 SGHAT and CDR2 FQNNGV. V was trimmed by 5 bases and J by 0 bases, leaving 14 bases between them. The CDR3 extends over 15 amino acids. CDR3 coding DNA: TGTGCCAGCAGCGAGGCGGTACTTATCTCCTACGAGCAGTACTTC. Translation gives CASSEAVLISYEQYF.

This clonotype appeared a few times. This sequence joins TRBV5-1 and TRBJ2-7, with TRBD2 matching over 8 bases. Trimming at V came to 0 bases and at J to 3 bases, leaving 5 bases not matched to a gene. CDR3 size: 15 residues. Germline loops: CDR1 SGHRS, CDR2 YFSETQ. CDR3 bases: TGCGCCAGCAGCTTGGTTCCCGGGACTAGCTACGAGCAGTACTTC. It yields the protein CASSLVPGTSYEQYF. The variable domain in full, completed from reference TRBV5-1 and TRBJ2-7, reads KAGVTQTPRYLIKTRGQQVTLSCSPISGHRSVSWYQQTPGQGLQFLFEYFSETQRNKGNFPGRFSGRQFSNSRSEMNVSTLELGDSALYLCASSLVPGTSYEQYFGPGTRLTVT.

This clonotype was recorded at least ten times. The chain is built from TRBV12-3 or TRBV12-4 and TRBJ2-1; 7 positions agree with TRBD2. Trimming removed 6 bases from V and 7 bases from J; junction bases left unmatched: 0. The CDR3 runs to 11 residues. CDR3 DNA: TGTGCCAGCAGACTAGCGAATGAGCAGTTCTTC. Its protein is CASRLANEQFF.

The V and J genes are TRBV29-1 and TRBJ1-1; perhaps TRBD1 as D (6 bases). Germline V lookup: CDR1 SQVTM, CDR2 ANQGSEA. Trimming pared 5 bases from V and 4 bases from J, leaving 11 bases between. The CDR3 length is 12 residues. The CDR3 DNA reads as TGCAGCGTTCGGGGGGCTACCACTGAAGCTTTCTTT. As protein: CSVRGATTEAFF.

This sequence joins TRBV14 and TRBJ2-2; TRBD1 is a possible D gene (6 bases). This CDR3 has 16 residues. CDR1 SGHDN and CDR2 FVKESK come from the germline V gene. The V gene lost 2 bases and the J gene lost 4 bases, with 14 bases spanning the gap. CDR3 DNA sequence: TGTGCCAGCAGCCAATCAAAGGACAGAGCCACCGGGGAGCTGTTTTTT. Amino acids: CASSQSKDRATGELFF. Looking up the rest from reference TRBV14 and TRBJ2-2 gives the full variable domain: EAGVTQFPSHSVIEKGQTVTLRCDPISGHDNLYWYRRVMGKEIKFLLHFVKESKQDESGMPNNRFLAERTGGTYSTLKVQPAELEDSGVYFCASSQSKDRATGELFFGEGSRLTVL.

Only a few counts were recorded for this clonotype. The chain is built from TRBV10-3 and TRBJ2-7; 7 bases map to TRBD1. V lost 3 bases to trimming and J lost 2 bases; unmatched junction nucleotides: 7. CDR3 length: 15 amino acids. The germline V gene encodes CDR1 ENHRY and CDR2 SYGVKD. CDR3 sequence: CAISEPNRGPYEQYF. DNA of the CDR3: TGTGCCATCAGTGAACCTAACAGGGGCCCCTACGAGCAGTACTTC.

A few counts support this clonotype. J is TRBJ2-7 and V is TRBV21-1; TRBD1 is the table's D call and was not checked against the DNA. TRBV21-1 is a pseudogene. CDR3 length equals 15 residues. CDR3 in amino acids: CASSKETGAPYEQYF. In DNA, the CDR3 is TGTGCCAGCAGCAAAGAGACAGGGGCCCCCTACGAGCAGTACTTC.

This clonotype was observed a few times. The chain joins TRBV6-1 to TRBJ1-4, with no clear D. Germline lookup yields CDR1 MNHNS and CDR2 SASEGT. CDR3 length: 14 residues. Trimming removed 6 bases at V and 7 bases at J, with 15 bases between. In nucleotides, the CDR3 is TGTGCCAGCAGCCCCCTGGGAGCTATTGAAAAACTGTTTTTT. It specifies CASSPLGAIEKLFF.